The clone carrying this TCR beta chain was observed a handful of times. Its matching antigen is unknown. The sample comes from a study of T-cell memory formation after mild COVID-19. Researchers used 5'RACE with constant-segment primers to make TCR alpha and TCR beta cDNA libraries that carry sample barcodes and UMIs. MiXCR was run by TCRdb on the 5' RACE reads, yielding one entry per CDR3 protein. The table lists around 300,000 distinct CDR3 sequences, under 8.5% of them singletons, with approximately 23% in the top ten. The CDR3 is made up of 13 amino acids. Germline lookup yields CDR1 SEHNR and CDR2 FQNEAQ (reference sequence). The V end lost 4 bases, the J end lost 2 bases, and 8 bases lay between the germline ends. Overall study findings and caveats: Balance between CD4 and CD8 was seen in clones contracting day 15 to 85, and a CD4+ lean was seen in later expanders.

The sequencing input was PBMCs or a T cell subset sorted from them (not recorded which). This chain joins TRBV7-9 and TRBJ1-2; D might be TRBD1 (5 bases). The clonotype originates from a man younger than 30 who had mild COVID-19 (a few samples of this study predate the infection). Cell type and time point are not known. CDR3: CASSWGGNYGYTF. For the CDR3, the DNA is TGTGCCAGCAGCTGGGGCGGAAACTATGGCTACACCTTC.